A selection of T cell receptor beta chains follows, all from one sample in a study of blood T cell repertoires in COVID-19. Assay used: immunoSEQ multiplex PCR; TCRdb lists only in-frame clones, some missing. The sample includes about 150,000 clones, roughly 87% seen only once; the top ten take 1.5% to 2%. Sequencing was performed on peripheral blood. The receptors come from a human donor in a cohort sampled during active COVID-19. Each CDR3 is given with its conserved first and last residue. The D gene is left open where the match is weak. The size field is filled for only some rows; it gives once, few, many or a size class.

TRBJ1-2 | once | TRBV7-9 | . | TGTGCCAGCAGCTTAGAAGGGGCAGTCGGTGTCTATGGCTACACCTTC | CASSLEGAVGVYGYTF
TRBJ1-1 | . | TRBV3-1/TRBV3-2 | . | TGTGCCAGCAGCCAAGCTGAGACTGAAGCTTTCTTT | CASSQAETEAFF
TRBJ2-1 | . | TRBV20-1 | . | TGCAGTGCTAGTTCGGCAGGGAATGAGCAGTTCTTC | CSASSAGNEQFF
TRBJ2-1 | . | TRBV9 | TRBD1 | TGTGCCAGCAGCCCTGGGACAGGGTCCTACAATGAGCAGTTCTTC | CASSPGTGSYNEQFF
TRBJ2-3 | . | TRBV19 | TRBD2 | TGTGCCAGTAGCCGCGGGGGAGCTAGCACAGATACGCAGTATTTT | CASSRGGASTDTQYF
TRBJ1-1 | few | TRBV21-1 | . | TGTGCCAGCATTGGGTCAGGGGAAGGTCGGAACACTGAAGCTTTCTTT | CASIGSGEGRNTEAFF
TRBJ1-3 | . | TRBV11-3 | . | TGTGCCAGCAGCTTAGGGACGTCGCGAGGCGGCGACAGGTCTGGAAACACCATATATTTT | CASSLGTSRGGDRSGNTIYF
TRBJ1-1 | . | TRBV6-2/TRBV6-3 | TRBD1 | TGTGCCAGCAGTGGACCATCAAGACAGGGTCGTAGGGCTTTCTTT | CASSGPSRQGRRAFF
TRBJ1-1 | . | TRBV7-3 | TRBD1 | TGTGCCAGCAGCCCAATCGGACAGGGCACTGAAGCTTTCTTT | CASSPIGQGTEAFF
TRBJ1-2 | . | TRBV7-2 | . | TGTGCCAGCAGCTTCAACAGCGGACGGTATGGCTACACCTTC | CASSFNSGRYGYTF
TRBJ2-7 | . | TRBV5-1 | TRBD1 | TGCGCCAGCAGCCTAGGACAGGGTCTCTCCTACGAGCAGTACTTC | CASSLGQGLSYEQYF
TRBJ2-1 | . | TRBV28 | . | TGTGCCAGCAGTTTTTCGGGGACATATCCTGGGAATGAGCAGTTCTTC | CASSFSGTYPGNEQFF
TRBJ1-1 | . | TRBV5-1 | . | TGCGCCAGCAGCGTGGGACTTCCAGACACTGAAGCTTTCTTT | CASSVGLPDTEAFF
TRBJ2-5 | once | TRBV3-1/TRBV3-2 | TRBD2 | TGTGCCAGCAGCCATAGCGGGAACCAAGAGACCCAGTACTTC | CASSHSGNQETQYF
TRBJ2-3 | . | TRBV10-3 | TRBD2 | TGTGCCATCAGTGAGGATGGGACTATCACAGATACGCAGTATTTT | CAISEDGTITDTQYF
TRBJ1-1 | . | TRBV4-1 | . | TGCGCCAGCAGCCAAGGGAGAGGTGAACGGAACACTGAAGCTTTCTTT | CASSQGRGERNTEAFF
TRBJ2-1 | . | TRBV10-3 | TRBD2 | TGTGCCATCAGTGAATTGCGAGCGGGGCTTAAGAACAATGAGCAGTTCTTC | CAISELRAGLKNNEQFF
TRBJ1-2 | . | TRBV15 | . | TGTGCCACCAGCCTTTCCGGGGATGGCTACACCTTC | CATSLSGDGYTF
TRBJ2-2 | once | TRBV18 | . | TGTGCCAGCTCACCTTCCGGCAGGGGTTTCAGGGTGACCGGGGAGCTGTTTTTT | CASSPSGRGFRVTGELFF
TRBJ2-2 | . | TRBV6-5 | . | TGTGCCAGCACTAGAGCAGCCAAGAACACCGGGGAGCTGTTTTTT | CASTRAAKNTGELFF
TRBJ2-5 | . | TRBV13 | . | TGTGCCAGCAGCTTAACGGTCCGGGAGACCCAGTACTTC | CASSLTVRETQYF
TRBJ1-1 | . | TRBV7-6 | . | TGTGCCAGCAGCTTAGGGGGGCTCACTGAAGCTTTCTTT | CASSLGGLTEAFF
TRBJ1-1 | . | TRBV29-1 | . | TGCAGCGTTGAAGACAGGTTGGCCACTGAAGCTTTCTTT | CSVEDRLATEAFF
TRBJ1-1 | . | TRBV9 | . | TGTGCCAGCAGCGTAGGGAGTGGAATGAACACTGAAGCTTTCTTT | CASSVGSGMNTEAFF
TRBJ2-1 | once | TRBV27 | TRBD2 | TGTGCCAGCAGTTTAGGACTAGCGGGGGCTGAGCAGTTCTTC | CASSLGLAGAEQFF
TRBJ1-2 | . | TRBV3-1/TRBV3-2 | TRBD1 | TGTGCCAGCAGCGCAGGCTTCAGGGGGAATGGCTACACCTTC | CASSAGFRGNGYTF
TRBJ1-1 | . | TRBV7-3 | TRBD1 | TGTGCCAGCAGCCCAGGGGGCATAACTGAAGCTTTCTTT | CASSPGGITEAFF
TRBJ2-2 | . | TRBV5-1 | . | TGCGCCAGCAGCCTGGGACATTCAAACACCGGGGAGCTGTTTTTT | CASSLGHSNTGELFF
TRBJ2-1 | few | TRBV7-2 | TRBD2 | TGTGCCAGCAGCTTAGCTCGTGGCGGGGGGGGCTACAATGAGCAGTTCTTC | CASSLARGGGGYNEQFF
TRBJ1-5 | . | TRBV6-5 | . | TGTGCCAGCAGACTCACAGGGCCCAGCAATCAGCCCCAGCATTTT | CASRLTGPSNQPQHF
TRBJ2-2 | . | TRBV11-2 | . | TGTGCCAGCAGCTTAACTGGGGCCACGAACACCGGGGAGCTGTTTTTT | CASSLTGATNTGELFF
TRBJ1-4 | few | TRBV5-4 | . | TGTGCCAGCAGTACCTCGGCGGAATCTAATGAAAAACTGTTTTTT | CASSTSAESNEKLFF
TRBJ1-6 | . | TRBV5-6 | . | TGTGCCAGCAGCTTCCCGGGGGATAATTCACCCCTCCACTTT | CASSFPGDNSPLHF